Described below is a single T cell receptor beta chain sequence and its context. These data are taken from a study of cytomegalovirus exposure and HLA in healthy donors. For the study at large: Falling in the Caucasian-associated ancestry cluster were roughly 86% of approximately 410 genotyped donors.

This CDR3 region has 16 residues. Germline CDR1 and CDR2: MNHNY and SVGAGI (reference sequence). V lost 2 bases and J lost 4, with 15 bases in between. With 60 Vbeta and 13 Jbeta primers, the PCR was carried out. Data came from immunoSEQ multiplex PCR; TCRdb stores just in-frame clones and leaves some out. The repertoire holds about 190,000 clones, with roughly 85% as singletons. The material sequenced was PBMCs. The source of this sequence is a boy aged 2 to 10 in good health and CMV-seronegative. This chain links TRBV6-6 with TRBJ1-5; D ambiguous. In nucleotides, the CDR3 is TGTGCCAGCAGTTACAGCCCGACTATCCAAAATCAGCCCCAGCATTTT. Encoded protein: CASSYSPTIQNQPQHF.